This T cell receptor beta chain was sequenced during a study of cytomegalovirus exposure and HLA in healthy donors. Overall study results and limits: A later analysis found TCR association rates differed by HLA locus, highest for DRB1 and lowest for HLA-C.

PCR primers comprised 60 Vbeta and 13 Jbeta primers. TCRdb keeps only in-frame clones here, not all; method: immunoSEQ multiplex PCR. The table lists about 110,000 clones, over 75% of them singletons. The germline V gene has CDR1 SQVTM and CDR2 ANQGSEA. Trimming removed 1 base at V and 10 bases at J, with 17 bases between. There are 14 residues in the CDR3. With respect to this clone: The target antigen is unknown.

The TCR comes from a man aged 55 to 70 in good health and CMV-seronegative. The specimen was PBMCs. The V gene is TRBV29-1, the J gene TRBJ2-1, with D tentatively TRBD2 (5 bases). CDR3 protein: CSVEGQSVGVEQFF. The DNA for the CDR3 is TGCAGCGTTGAAGGGCAATCCGTCGGGGTGGAGCAGTTCTTC.